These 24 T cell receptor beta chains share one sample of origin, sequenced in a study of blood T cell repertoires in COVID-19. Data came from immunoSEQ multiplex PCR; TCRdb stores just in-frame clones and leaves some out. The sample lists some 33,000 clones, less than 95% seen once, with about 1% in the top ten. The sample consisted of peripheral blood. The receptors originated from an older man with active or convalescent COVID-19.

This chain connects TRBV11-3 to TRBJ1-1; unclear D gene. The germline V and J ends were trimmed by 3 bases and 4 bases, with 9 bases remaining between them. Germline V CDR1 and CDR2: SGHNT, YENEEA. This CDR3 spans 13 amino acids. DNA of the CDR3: TGTGCCAGCAGCTTGGCGGGAGGCACTGAAGCTTTCTTT. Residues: CASSLAGGTEAFF. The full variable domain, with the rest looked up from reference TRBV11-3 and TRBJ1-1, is EAGVVQSPRYKIIEKKQPVAFWCNPISGHNTLYWYLQNLGQGPELLIRYENEEAVDDSQLPKDRFSAERLKGVDSTLKIQPAELGDSAVYLCASSLAGGTEAFFGQGTRLTVV.

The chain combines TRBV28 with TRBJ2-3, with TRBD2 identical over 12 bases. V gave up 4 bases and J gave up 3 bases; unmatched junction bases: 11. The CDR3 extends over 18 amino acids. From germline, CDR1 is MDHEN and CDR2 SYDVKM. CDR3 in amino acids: CASSWTLAGGPGTDTQYF. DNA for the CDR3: TGTGCCAGCAGTTGGACCCTAGCGGGGGGGCCCGGGACAGATACGCAGTATTTT. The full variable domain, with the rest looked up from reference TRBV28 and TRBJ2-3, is DVKVTQSSRYLVKRTGEKVFLECVQDMDHENMFWYRQDPGLGLRLIYFSYDVKMKEKGDIPEGYSVSREKKERFSLILESASTNQTSMYLCASSWTLAGGPGTDTQYFGPGTRLTVL.

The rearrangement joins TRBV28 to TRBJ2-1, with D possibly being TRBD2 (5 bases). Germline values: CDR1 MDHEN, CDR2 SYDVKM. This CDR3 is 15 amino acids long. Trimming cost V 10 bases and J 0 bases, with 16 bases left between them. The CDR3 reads CATGSAGLSYNEQFF. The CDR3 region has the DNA TGTGCCACCGGTTCCGCGGGTCTCTCCTACAATGAGCAGTTCTTC.

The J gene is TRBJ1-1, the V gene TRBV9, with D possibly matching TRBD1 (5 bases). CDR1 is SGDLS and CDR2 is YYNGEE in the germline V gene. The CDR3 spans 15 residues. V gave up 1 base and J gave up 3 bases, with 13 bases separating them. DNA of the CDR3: TGTGCCAGCAGCGTAAATCAGTGGGGGGACACTGAAGCTTTCTTT. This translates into CASSVNQWGDTEAFF.

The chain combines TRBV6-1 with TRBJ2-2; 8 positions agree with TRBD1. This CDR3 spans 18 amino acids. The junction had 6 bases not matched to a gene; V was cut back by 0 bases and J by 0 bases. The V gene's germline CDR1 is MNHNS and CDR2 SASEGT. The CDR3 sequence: CASSEAAGGWANTGELFF. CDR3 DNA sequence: TGTGCCAGCAGTGAAGCCGCAGGGGGCTGGGCGAACACCGGGGAGCTGTTTTTT.

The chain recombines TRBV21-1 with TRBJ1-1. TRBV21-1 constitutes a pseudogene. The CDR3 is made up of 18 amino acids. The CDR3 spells CASSSGEGRSVSNTEAFF. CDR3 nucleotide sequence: TGTGCCAGCAGCTCCGGGGAGGGGAGGAGTGTTTCGAACACTGAAGCTTTCTTT.

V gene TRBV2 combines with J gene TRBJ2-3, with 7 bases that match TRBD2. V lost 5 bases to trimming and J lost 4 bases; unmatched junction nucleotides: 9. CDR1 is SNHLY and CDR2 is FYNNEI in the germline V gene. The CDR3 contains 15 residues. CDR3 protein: CASSIERGKADTQYF. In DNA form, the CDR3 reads TGTGCCAGCAGTATTGAGCGGGGCAAGGCAGATACGCAGTATTTT.

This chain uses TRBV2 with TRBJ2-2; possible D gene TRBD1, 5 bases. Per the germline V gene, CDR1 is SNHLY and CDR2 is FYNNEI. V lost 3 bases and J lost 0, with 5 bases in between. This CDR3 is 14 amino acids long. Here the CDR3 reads CASSDRANTGELFF. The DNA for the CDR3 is TGTGCCAGCAGTGACAGGGCGAACACCGGGGAGCTGTTTTTT. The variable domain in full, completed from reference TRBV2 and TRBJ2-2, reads EPEVTQTPSHQVTQMGQEVILRCVPISNHLYFYWYRQILGQKVEFLVSFYNNEISEKSEIFDDQFSVERPDGSNFTLKIRSTKLEDSAMYFCASSDRANTGELFFGEGSRLTVL.

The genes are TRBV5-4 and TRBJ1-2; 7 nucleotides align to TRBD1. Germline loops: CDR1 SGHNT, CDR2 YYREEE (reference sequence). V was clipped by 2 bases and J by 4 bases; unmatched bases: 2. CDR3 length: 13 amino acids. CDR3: CASSFTGAYGYTF. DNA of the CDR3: TGTGCCAGCAGCTTTACAGGGGCCTATGGCTACACCTTC.

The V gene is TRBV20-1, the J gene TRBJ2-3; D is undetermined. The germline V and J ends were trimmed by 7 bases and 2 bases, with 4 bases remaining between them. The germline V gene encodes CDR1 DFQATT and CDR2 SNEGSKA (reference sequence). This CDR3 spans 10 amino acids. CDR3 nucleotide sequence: TGCAGTGTCTTCACAGATACGCAGTATTTT. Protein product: CSVFTDTQYF.

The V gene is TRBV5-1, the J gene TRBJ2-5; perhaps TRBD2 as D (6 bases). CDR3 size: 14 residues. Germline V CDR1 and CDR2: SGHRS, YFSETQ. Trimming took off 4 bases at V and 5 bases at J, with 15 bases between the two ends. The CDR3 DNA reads TGCGCCAGCAGCCTAACAACCGGGAGTGAGACCCAGTACTTC. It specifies CASSLTTGSETQYF. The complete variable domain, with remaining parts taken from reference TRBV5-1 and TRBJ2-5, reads KAGVTQTPRYLIKTRGQQVTLSCSPISGHRSVSWYQQTPGQGLQFLFEYFSETQRNKGNFPGRFSGRQFSNSRSEMNVSTLELGDSALYLCASSLTTGSETQYFGPGTRLLVL.

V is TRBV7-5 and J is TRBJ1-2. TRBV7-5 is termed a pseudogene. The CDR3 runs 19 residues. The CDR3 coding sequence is TGTGCCAGAAGCTCACCTGCCGCCTGGAGCGGCCGAAAGAACTATGGCTACACCTTC. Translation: CARSSPAAWSGRKNYGYTF.

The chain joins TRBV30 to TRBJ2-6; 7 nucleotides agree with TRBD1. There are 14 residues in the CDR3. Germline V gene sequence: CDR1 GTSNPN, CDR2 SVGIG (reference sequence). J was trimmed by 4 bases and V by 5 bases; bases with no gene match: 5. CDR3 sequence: CAWETGSGANVLTF. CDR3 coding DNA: TGTGCCTGGGAGACAGGGTCCGGGGCCAACGTCCTGACTTTC.

In DNA, the CDR3 is TGCGCCAGCAGCTTTATGCAGTCTTCCAATTCACCCCTCCACTTT. Amino acids: CASSFMQSSNSPLHF. The chain couples TRBV5-1 to TRBJ1-6, with no clear D. This CDR3 spans 15 amino acids. Germline V gene sequence: CDR1 SGHRS, CDR2 YFSETQ. V lost 2 bases, J lost 7 bases, and 13 bases lay in between.

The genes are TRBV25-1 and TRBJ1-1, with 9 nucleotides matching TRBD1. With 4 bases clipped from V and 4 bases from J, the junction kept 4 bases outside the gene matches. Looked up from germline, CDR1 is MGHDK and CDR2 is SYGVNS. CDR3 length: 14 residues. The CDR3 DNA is TGTGCCAGCAGTGCGACAGGGGGGTTCACTGAAGCTTTCTTT. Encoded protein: CASSATGGFTEAFF.

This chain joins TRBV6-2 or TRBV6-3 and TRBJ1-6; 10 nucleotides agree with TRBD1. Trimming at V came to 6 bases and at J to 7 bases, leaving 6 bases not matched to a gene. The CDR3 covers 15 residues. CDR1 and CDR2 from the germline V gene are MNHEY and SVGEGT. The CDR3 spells CASSAPGQGNSPLHF. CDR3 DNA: TGTGCCAGCAGCGCTCCGGGACAGGGGAATTCACCCCTCCACTTT.

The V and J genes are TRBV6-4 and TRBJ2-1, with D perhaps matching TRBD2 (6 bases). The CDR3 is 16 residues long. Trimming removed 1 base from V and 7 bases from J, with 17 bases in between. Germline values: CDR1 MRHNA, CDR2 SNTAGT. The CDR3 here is CASSDFWGQGGNEQFF. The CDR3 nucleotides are TGTGCCAGCAGTGACTTCTGGGGTCAGGGAGGTAATGAGCAGTTCTTC.

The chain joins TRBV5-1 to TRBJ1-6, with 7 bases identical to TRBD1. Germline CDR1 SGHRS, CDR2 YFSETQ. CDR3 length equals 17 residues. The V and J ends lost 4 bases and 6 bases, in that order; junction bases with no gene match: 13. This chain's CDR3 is CASSVTGTPTFNSPLHF. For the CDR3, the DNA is TGCGCCAGCAGCGTGACAGGGACGCCAACTTTTAATTCACCCCTCCACTTT.

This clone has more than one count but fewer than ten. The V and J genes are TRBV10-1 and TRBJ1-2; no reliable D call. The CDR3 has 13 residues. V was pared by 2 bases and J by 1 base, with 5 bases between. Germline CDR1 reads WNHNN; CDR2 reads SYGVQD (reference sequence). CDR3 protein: CASSEAGNYGYTF. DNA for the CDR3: TGCGCCAGCAGTGAGGCCGGTAACTATGGCTACACCTTC.

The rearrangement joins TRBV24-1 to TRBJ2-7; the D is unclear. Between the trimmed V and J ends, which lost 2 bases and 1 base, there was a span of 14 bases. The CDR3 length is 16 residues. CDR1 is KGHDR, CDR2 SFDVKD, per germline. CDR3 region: CATSDSSSGPSYEQYF. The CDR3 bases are TGTGCCACCAGTGATTCGTCCTCGGGTCCTTCCTACGAGCAGTACTTC.

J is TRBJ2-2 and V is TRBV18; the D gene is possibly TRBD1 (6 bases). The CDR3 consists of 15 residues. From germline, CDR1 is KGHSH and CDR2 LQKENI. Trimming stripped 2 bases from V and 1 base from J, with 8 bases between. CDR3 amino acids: CASSPRGWNTGELFF. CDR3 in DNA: TGTGCCAGCTCACCAAGGGGGTGGAACACCGGGGAGCTGTTTTTT.

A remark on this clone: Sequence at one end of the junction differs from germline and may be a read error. For the CDR3, the DNA is TGTGCCAGCAGCCAATCCTCCGGGGGGACAGGGCACTTC. Translated: CASSQSSGGTGHF. The chain has TRBV3-1 (or the pseudogene TRBV3-2) and TRBJ2-5, with TRBD1 matching over 9 bases. Germline V CDR1 and CDR2: LGHDT, YNNKEL (reference sequence). The CDR3 covers 13 residues.

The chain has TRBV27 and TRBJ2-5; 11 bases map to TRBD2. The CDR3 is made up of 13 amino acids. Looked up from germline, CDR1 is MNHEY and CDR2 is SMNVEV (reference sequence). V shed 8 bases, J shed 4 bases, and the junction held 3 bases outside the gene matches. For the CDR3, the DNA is TGTGCCAGCGGAGGGACTAGCGGAGAGACCCAGTACTTC. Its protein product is CASGGTSGETQYF.

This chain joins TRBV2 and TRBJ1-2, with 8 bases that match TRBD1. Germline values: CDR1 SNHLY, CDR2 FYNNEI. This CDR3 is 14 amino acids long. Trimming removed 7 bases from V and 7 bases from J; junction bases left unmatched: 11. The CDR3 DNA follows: TGTGCCAGCAAACCGCAGGGGGCAGAGGTTGGCTACACCTTC. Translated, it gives CASKPQGAEVGYTF.